Each of the 14 T cell receptor beta chains below was sequenced from the same sample in a study of T-cell reconstitution after alpha-beta-depleted transplantation in children. Unique molecular identifiers were used to barcode this TCRbeta library. Each CDR3 protein gets one entry after TCRdb re-called the PCR reads with MiXCR. The repertoire holds 450,000 to 600,000 distinct CDR3 sequences, with around 20% as singletons. The sequences come from PBMCs from the stem cell graft donor, collected from the stem cell graft. These receptors all stem from a human donor who donated a stem cell graft to a child with acute lymphoblastic leukemia.

Worth noting for this clonotype: Relative to the germline gene, one junction end is altered; a read error may explain this. In nucleotides, the CDR3 is TGTGCCAGCTGTTTTGAGGGTTTCGGCGGGGCCCAACAAGAGACCCAGTACTTC. This sequence encodes CASCFEGFGGAQQETQYF. The genes are TRBV12-3 or TRBV12-4 and TRBJ2-5, with D possibly being TRBD2 (6 bases). This CDR3 contains 18 residues.

This chain joins TRBV30 and TRBJ2-1; 12 nucleotides align to TRBD2. V was clipped by 5 bases and J by 8 bases; unmatched bases: 7. The germline V gene has CDR1 GTSNPN and CDR2 SVGIG (reference sequence). CDR3 length equals 14 residues. As DNA, the CDR3 is TGTGCCTGGGATCCCGGACTAGCGGGATATGAGCAGTTCTTC. It yields the protein CAWDPGLAGYEQFF.

The chain combines TRBV12-3 or TRBV12-4 with TRBJ1-2, with 9 bases fitting TRBD1. The CDR3 spans 16 residues. J was trimmed by 4 bases and V by 4 bases; bases with no gene match: 10. This CDR3 reads CASSSQTGGFPYGYTF. CDR3 nucleotide sequence: TGTGCCAGCAGTTCCCAAACAGGGGGCTTTCCCTATGGCTACACCTTC.

The DNA of the CDR3 is TGTGCCAGCAGTTCCCTTCCCCACGAGCAGTACTTC. Its protein is CASSSLPHEQYF. This sequence joins TRBV12-3 or TRBV12-4 and TRBJ2-7; D call uncertain. The CDR3 consists of 12 residues. Trimming took 4 bases from V and 5 from J, leaving 9 bases between them.

A word on this clonotype: This may come from a read error, since a much larger clone is one base off. The chain has TRBV20-1 and TRBJ2-7; no firm D call. The CDR3 covers 12 residues. The ends were cut back, 7 bases at V and 5 bases at J, with 15 bases in the middle. Per the germline V gene, CDR1 is DFQATT and CDR2 is SNEGSKA (reference sequence). The CDR3 DNA reads as TGCAGTGGCTGGGGTCCCGCCCACGAGCAGTACTTC. Its protein is CSGWGPAHEQYF.

This clonotype appeared a single time. The genes are TRBV10-3 and TRBJ2-7; the match to TRBD1 covers 8 bases. From germline, CDR1 is ENHRY and CDR2 SYGVKD. This CDR3 is 15 amino acids long. Trimming cost V 6 bases and J 4 bases; bases outside gene matches: 11. CDR3 DNA sequence: TGTGCCATCAGGGCATTACCGGGACAGGAGTACGAGCAGTACTTC. As protein: CAIRALPGQEYEQYF.

V is TRBV20-1 and J is TRBJ2-1; D call uncertain. From germline, CDR1 is DFQATT and CDR2 SNEGSKA (reference sequence). Trimming removed 4 bases at V and 1 base at J, with 11 bases between. The CDR3 has 14 amino acids. This CDR3 reads CSATGSFSYNEQFF. DNA of the CDR3: TGCAGTGCTACTGGTAGTTTTTCCTACAATGAGCAGTTCTTC.

V and J are TRBV12-5 and TRBJ2-2; D might be TRBD1 (5 bases). Germline loops: CDR1 LGHNT, CDR2 FRNRAP. The CDR3 spans 15 residues. V lost 6 bases and J lost 2, with 13 bases in between. This chain's CDR3 is CASGSRVVNTGELFF. The CDR3, as DNA: TGTGCTAGTGGCTCCAGGGTAGTAAACACCGGGGAGCTGTTTTTT. Supplemented by reference TRBV12-5 and TRBJ2-2, the full variable domain reads DARVTQTPRHKVTEMGQEVTMRCQPILGHNTVFWYRQTMMQGLELLAYFRNRAPLDDSGMPKDRFSAEMPDATLATLKIQPSEPRDSAVYFCASGSRVVNTGELFFGEGSRLTVL.

The chain employs TRBV12-3 or TRBV12-4 and TRBJ2-1; perhaps TRBD2 as D (6 bases). The CDR3 length is 15 residues. Trimming took 3 bases from V and 4 from J, leaving 13 bases between them. This CDR3 reads CASSFLEGPYNEQFF. The CDR3 DNA reads TGTGCCAGCAGTTTTCTGGAGGGCCCATACAATGAGCAGTTCTTC.

The table lists this clonotype with a few counts. The CDR3 sequence: CASSYDRTSLSYEQYF. CDR3 nucleotide sequence: TGTGCCAGCAGCTACGACCGGACATCCCTCTCCTACGAGCAGTACTTC. J is TRBJ2-7 and V is TRBV7-9, with D possibly being TRBD1 (5 bases). V shed 4 bases and J shed 0 bases, with 16 bases lying between them. The germline CDR1 and CDR2 sequences are SEHNR and FQNEAQ (reference sequence). The CDR3 runs 16 residues.

The chain combines TRBV7-9 with TRBJ2-7; D is unclear. CDR3 length equals 12 residues. The V and J ends lost 1 base and 6 bases respectively, with 7 bases between them. Germline loops: CDR1 SEHNR, CDR2 FQNEAQ (reference sequence). The CDR3 sequence: CASSLGFREQYF. For the CDR3, the DNA is TGTGCCAGCAGCTTAGGGTTCCGCGAGCAGTACTTC.

This clonotype was observed a few times. This chain links TRBV5-1 with TRBJ2-2, with 11 bases that match TRBD2. The J segment lost 4 bases and the V segment lost 2 bases, leaving 4 bases of the junction unmatched. The CDR3 spans 16 residues. CDR1 and CDR2 (germline): SGHRS, YFSETQ. CDR3 residues: CASSFTSGSLTGELFF. CDR3 in DNA: TGCGCCAGCAGCTTTACTAGCGGGAGCCTCACCGGGGAGCTGTTTTTT.

The chain employs TRBV12-3 or TRBV12-4 and TRBJ2-1, with 7 bases that match TRBD2. The V segment lost 6 bases and the J segment 15 bases; nucleotides outside the gene matches: 14. There are 13 residues in the CDR3. The CDR3 here is CASSLTSSVGRFF. As DNA, the CDR3 is TGTGCCAGCAGCTTGACTAGCTCCGTGGGTAGGTTCTTC.

V and J are TRBV7-9 and TRBJ1-4; D is unclear. The CDR3 sequence is 14 residues long. In germline, CDR1 is SEHNR, CDR2 FQNEAQ (reference sequence). V was pared by 1 base and J by 4 bases, with 7 bases between. The CDR3 here is CASSLGAYNEKLFF. In DNA form, the CDR3 reads TGTGCCAGCAGCTTAGGGGCTTATAATGAAAAACTGTTTTTT.